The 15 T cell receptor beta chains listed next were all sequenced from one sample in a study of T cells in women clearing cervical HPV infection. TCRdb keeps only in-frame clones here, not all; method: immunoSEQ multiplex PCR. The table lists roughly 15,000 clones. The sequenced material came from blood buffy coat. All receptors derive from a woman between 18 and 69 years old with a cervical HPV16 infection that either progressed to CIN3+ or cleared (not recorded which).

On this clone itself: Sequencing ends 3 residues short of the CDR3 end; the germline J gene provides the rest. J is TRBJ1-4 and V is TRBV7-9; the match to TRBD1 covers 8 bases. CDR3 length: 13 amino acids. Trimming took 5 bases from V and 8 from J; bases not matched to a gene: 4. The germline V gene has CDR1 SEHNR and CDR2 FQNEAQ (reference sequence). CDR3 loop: CASSLTGAEKLFF. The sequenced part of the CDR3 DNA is TGTGCCAGCAGCCTGACAGGGGCGGAAAAA.

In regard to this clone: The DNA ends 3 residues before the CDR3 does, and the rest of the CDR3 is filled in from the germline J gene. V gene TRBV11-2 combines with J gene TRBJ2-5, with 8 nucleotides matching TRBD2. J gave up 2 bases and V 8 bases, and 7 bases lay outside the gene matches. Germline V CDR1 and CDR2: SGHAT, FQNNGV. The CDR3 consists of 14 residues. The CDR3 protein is CASGWAGGQETQYF. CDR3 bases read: TGTGCCAGCGGTTGGGCGGGGGGACAAGAGACC.

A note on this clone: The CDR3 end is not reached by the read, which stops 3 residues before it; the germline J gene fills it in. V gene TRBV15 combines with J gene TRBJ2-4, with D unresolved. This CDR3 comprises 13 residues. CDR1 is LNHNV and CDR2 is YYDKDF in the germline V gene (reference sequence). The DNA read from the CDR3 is TGTGCCACCAGCAGACCCCCCGGTTTGATT. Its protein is CATSRPPGLI. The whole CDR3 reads CATSRPPGLIQYF.

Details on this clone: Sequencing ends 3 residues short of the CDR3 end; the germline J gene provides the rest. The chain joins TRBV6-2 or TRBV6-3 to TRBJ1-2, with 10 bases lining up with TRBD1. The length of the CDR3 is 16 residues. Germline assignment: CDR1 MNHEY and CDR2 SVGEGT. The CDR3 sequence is CASRPQRTGGSGDYTF. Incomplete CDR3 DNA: TGTGCCAGCCGCCCGCAACGGACAGGGGGATCGGGCGAC.

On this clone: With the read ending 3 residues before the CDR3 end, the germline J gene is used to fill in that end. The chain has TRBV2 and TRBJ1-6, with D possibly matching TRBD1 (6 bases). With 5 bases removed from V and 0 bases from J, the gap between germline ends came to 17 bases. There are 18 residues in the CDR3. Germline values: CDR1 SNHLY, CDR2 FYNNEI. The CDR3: CASSWLEDSGSYNSPLHF. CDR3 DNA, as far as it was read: TGTGCCAGCAGTTGGCTCGAGGACAGCGGCTCCTATAATTCACCC.

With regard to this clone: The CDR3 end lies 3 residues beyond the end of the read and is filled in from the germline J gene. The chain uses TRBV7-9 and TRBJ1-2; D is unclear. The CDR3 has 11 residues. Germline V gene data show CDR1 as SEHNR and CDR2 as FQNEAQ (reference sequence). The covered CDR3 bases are TGTGCCAGCTCAACCCTAGTCGGC. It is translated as CASSTLVG. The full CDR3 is CASSTLVGYTF.

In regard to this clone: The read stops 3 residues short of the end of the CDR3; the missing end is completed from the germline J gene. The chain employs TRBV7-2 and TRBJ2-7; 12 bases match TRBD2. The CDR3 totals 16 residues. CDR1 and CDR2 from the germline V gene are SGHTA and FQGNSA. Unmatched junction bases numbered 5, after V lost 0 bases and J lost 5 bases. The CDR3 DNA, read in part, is TGTGCCAGCAGCTTAGCCTCGACTAGCGGGGGCCACGAG. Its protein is CASSLASTSGGHE. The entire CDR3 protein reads CASSLASTSGGHEQYF.

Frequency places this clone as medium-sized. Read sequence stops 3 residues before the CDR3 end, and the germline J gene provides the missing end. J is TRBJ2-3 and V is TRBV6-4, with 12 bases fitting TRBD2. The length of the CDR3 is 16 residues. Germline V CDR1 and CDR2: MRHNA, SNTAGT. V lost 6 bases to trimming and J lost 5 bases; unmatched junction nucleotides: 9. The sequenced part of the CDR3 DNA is TGTGCCAGCAGGACTAGCGGGAGTTTTGTAAGAGATACG. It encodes CASRTSGSFVRDT. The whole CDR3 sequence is CASRTSGSFVRDTQYF.

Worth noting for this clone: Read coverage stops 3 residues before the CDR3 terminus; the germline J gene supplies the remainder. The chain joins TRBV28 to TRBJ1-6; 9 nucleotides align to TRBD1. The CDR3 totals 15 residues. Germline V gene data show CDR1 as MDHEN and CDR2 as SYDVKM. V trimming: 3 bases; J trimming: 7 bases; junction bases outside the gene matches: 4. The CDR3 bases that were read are TGTGCCAGCAGTTTGCCGGGACAGGGAAATTCACCC. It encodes CASSLPGQGNSP. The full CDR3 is CASSLPGQGNSPLHF. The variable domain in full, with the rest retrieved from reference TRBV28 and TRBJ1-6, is DVKVTQSSRYLVKRTGEKVFLECVQDMDHENMFWYRQDPGLGLRLIYFSYDVKMKEKGDIPEGYSVSREKKERFSLILESASTNQTSMYLCASSLPGQGNSPLHFGNGTRLTVT.

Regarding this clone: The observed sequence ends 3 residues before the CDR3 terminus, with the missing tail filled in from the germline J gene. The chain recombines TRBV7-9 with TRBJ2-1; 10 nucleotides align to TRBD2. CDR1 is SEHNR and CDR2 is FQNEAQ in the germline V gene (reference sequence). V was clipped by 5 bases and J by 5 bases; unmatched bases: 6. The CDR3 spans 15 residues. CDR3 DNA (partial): TGTGCCAGCAGCGACCTAGCGGGAGCCAACAATGAG. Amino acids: CASSDLAGANNE. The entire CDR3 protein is CASSDLAGANNEQFF. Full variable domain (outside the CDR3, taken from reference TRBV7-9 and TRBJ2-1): DTGVSQNPRHKITKRGQNVTFRCDPISEHNRLYWYRQTLGQGPEFLTYFQNEAQLEKSRLLSDRFSAERPKGSFSTLEIQRTEQGDSAMYLCASSDLAGANNEQFFGPGTRLTVL.

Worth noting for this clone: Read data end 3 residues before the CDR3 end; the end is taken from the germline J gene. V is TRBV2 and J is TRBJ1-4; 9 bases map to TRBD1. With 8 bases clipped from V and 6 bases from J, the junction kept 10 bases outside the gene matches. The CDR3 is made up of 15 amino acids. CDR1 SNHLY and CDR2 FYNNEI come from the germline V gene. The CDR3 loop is CASWTGAISDEKLFF. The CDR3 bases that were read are TGTGCCAGCTGGACAGGGGCAATATCGGATGAAAAA.

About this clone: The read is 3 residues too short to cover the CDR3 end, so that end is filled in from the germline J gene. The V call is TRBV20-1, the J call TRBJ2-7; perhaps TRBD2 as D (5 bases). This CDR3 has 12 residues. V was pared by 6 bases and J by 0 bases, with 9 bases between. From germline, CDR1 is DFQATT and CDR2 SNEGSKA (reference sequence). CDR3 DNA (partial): TGCAGTGCCGCCACTAGCTCCTACGAG. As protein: CSAATSSYE. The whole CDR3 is CSAATSSYEQYF.

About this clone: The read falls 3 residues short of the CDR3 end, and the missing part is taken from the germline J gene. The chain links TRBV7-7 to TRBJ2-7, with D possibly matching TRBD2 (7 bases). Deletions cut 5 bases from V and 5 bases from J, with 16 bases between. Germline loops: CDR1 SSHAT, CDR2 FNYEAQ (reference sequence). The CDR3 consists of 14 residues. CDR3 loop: CASSQGGGTHEQYF. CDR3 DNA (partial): TGTGCCAGCAGCCAAGGGGGGGGCACCCACGAG.

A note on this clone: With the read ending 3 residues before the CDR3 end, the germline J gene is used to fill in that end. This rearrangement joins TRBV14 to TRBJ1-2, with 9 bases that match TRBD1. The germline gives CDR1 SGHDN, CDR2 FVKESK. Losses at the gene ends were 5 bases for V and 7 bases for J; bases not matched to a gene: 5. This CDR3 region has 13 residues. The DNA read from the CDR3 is TGTGCCAGCAGCTACGGGACAGGGCGTGGC. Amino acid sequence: CASSYGTGRG. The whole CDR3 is CASSYGTGRGYTF.

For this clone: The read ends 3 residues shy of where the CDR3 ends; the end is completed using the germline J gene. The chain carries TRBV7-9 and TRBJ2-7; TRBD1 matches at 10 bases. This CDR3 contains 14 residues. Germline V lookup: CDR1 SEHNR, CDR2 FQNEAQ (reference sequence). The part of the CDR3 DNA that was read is TGTTCCGGCAGCTTGGGGGACAGGGGATTCGAG. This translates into CSGSLGDRGFE. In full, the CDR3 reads CSGSLGDRGFEQYF.